One and the same sample provided the 21 T cell receptor beta chains below, sequenced in a study of T cells in Graves' hyperthyroidism and ophthalmopathy. From RNA transcripts, TCR beta CDR3 regions were amplified. RT-PCR in the first round (using the HTBI primer set) targeted the TCR CDR3. TCRdb itself ran the multiplex PCR reads through MiXCR, one entry per CDR3 protein. The sample shows 380,000 or so distinct CDR3 sequences, 14% of them seen only once. Sequenced: blood. Receptor source: a woman in her twenties or thirties with Graves' hyperthyroidism.

The sample holds many counts of this clonotype. The chain carries TRBV13 and TRBJ2-1; TRBD2 agrees at 8 bases. Unmatched junction bases numbered 6, after V lost 2 bases and J lost 6 bases. Germline V CDR1 and CDR2: PRHDT, FYEKMQ (reference sequence). CDR3 length: 15 residues. CDR3 nucleotide sequence: TGTGCCAGCAGCTTACCGGGACTAGATCTCAATGAGCAGTTCTTC. Its translation: CASSLPGLDLNEQFF.

The V call is TRBV27, the J call TRBJ2-3; 8 nucleotides agree with TRBD2. CDR3 size: 15 residues. Trimming at V came to 7 bases and at J to 0 bases, leaving 6 bases not matched to a gene. CDR1 is MNHEY, CDR2 SMNVEV, per germline (reference sequence). The CDR3 nucleotides read TGTGCCAGCACTAAGGGACTAGGTAGCACAGATACGCAGTATTTT. It is translated as CASTKGLGSTDTQYF.

There are many counts of this clonotype. The chain employs TRBV6-2 or TRBV6-3 and TRBJ2-7; 8 nucleotides agree with TRBD2. V lost 2 bases, J lost 0 bases, and 6 bases stayed unmatched. This CDR3 contains 16 residues. Per the germline V gene, CDR1 is MNHEY and CDR2 is SVGEGT. The DNA of the CDR3 is TGTGCCAGCAGTTACCCAAGCGGGAGTAGCTCCTACGAGCAGTACTTC. Translating it yields CASSYPSGSSSYEQYF.

Ten or more counts support this clonotype. V is TRBV7-2 and J is TRBJ2-5; the D gene could be TRBD1 or TRBD2 (5 bases each). Germline V gene data show CDR1 as SGHTA and CDR2 as FQGNSA. The CDR3 covers 13 residues. Deletions cut 8 bases from V and 7 bases from J, with 17 bases between. CDR3: CASHYERGGTQYF. CDR3 coding DNA: TGTGCCAGCCACTATGAGAGGGGTGGGACCCAGTACTTC.

This clonotype was detected a few times. The chain joins TRBV20-1 to TRBJ2-4; D not certain. V shed 2 bases and J shed 2 bases, with 1 base lying between them. Per germline, CDR1 DFQATT and CDR2 SNEGSKA (reference sequence). The CDR3 spans 11 residues. DNA for the CDR3: TGCAGTGCTAGAACCAAAAACATTCAGTACTTC. This codes for CSARTKNIQYF.

Note on this clonotype: A read error may be the cause here, since a much bigger clone is one base away. The chain employs TRBV6-1 and TRBJ1-5, with D maybe TRBD1 (6 bases). This CDR3 contains 15 residues. V was pared by 6 bases and J by 3 bases, with 15 bases between. The germline CDR1 and CDR2 sequences are MNHNS and SASEGT. The CDR3 spells CASRDRAGDNQPQHF. CDR3 DNA: TGTGCCAGCAGGGACCGGGCAGGGGACAATCAGCCCCAGCATTTT.

The rearrangement links TRBV7-2 to TRBJ2-5; weak D call: TRBD2 (6 bases). The V and J ends lost 1 base and 1 base respectively, with 22 bases between them. Germline CDR1 and CDR2: SGHTA and FQGNSA. This CDR3 region has 19 residues. CDR3 DNA: TGTGCCAGCAGCTTAGATCGGTGGGGGACTCGCACCATCCAAGAGACCCAGTACTTC. It is translated as CASSLDRWGTRTIQETQYF.

This clonotype was seen many times. This rearrangement joins TRBV15 to TRBJ2-1; 10 bases map to TRBD2. V shed 0 bases and J 6 bases; nucleotides not matched to a gene: 8. The CDR3 contains 17 residues. From germline, CDR1 is LNHNV and CDR2 YYDKDF (reference sequence). In nucleotides, the CDR3 is TGTGCCACCAGCAGAGAATCTGCGCTAGCGGGAGTCAATGAGCAGTTCTTC. This gives the protein CATSRESALAGVNEQFF.

This clonotype occurred a few times. The chain carries TRBV7-2 and TRBJ1-2; D is perhaps TRBD1 (5 bases). Germline CDR1 is SGHTA and CDR2 is FQGNSA. Trimming cost V 8 bases and J 7 bases, with 20 bases left between them. This CDR3 region has 14 residues. Here the CDR3 reads CASPNPSGSAGYTF. Here the CDR3 DNA reads TGTGCCAGCCCAAACCCCTCAGGGTCCGCTGGCTACACCTTC.

The V gene is TRBV19, the J gene TRBJ1-1; D gene uncertain. The CDR3 covers 14 residues. Germline CDR1 reads LNHDA; CDR2 reads SQIVND (reference sequence). V was trimmed by 6 bases and J by 2 bases, leaving 13 bases between them. The CDR3 sequence: CASSSETTNTEAFF. The CDR3 DNA is TGTGCCAGTAGCTCGGAAACTACCAACACTGAAGCTTTCTTT. The full variable domain, completed using reference TRBV19 and TRBJ1-1, is DGGITQSPKYLFRKEGQNVTLSCEQNLNHDAMYWYRQDPGQGLRLIYYSQIVNDFQKGDIAEGYSVSREKKESFPLTVTSAQKNPTAFYLCASSSETTNTEAFFGQGTRLTVV.

In its sample, this clonotype was seen many times. The chain has TRBV12-3 or TRBV12-4 and TRBJ1-1; no clear D gene. CDR3 size: 15 residues. The V end was cut by 3 bases, the J end by 1 base, with 12 bases between. In DNA form, the CDR3 reads TGTGCCAGCAGTTTTGTCTCGGCAGAGAACACTGAAGCTTTCTTT. Protein sequence: CASSFVSAENTEAFF.

The rearrangement uses TRBV3-1 and TRBJ2-5, with 8 bases matching TRBD2. CDR1 and CDR2 (germline): LGHDT, YNNKEL (reference sequence). The CDR3 loop spans 13 amino acids. V gave up 5 bases and J gave up 4 bases; unmatched junction bases: 3. This CDR3 reads CASSARGGETQYF. The CDR3, as DNA: TGTGCCAGCAGCGCCCGGGGGGGAGAGACCCAGTACTTC.

In its sample, this clonotype was seen a few times. V usage is TRBV30 and J usage is TRBJ2-7; 7 nucleotides align to TRBD1. There are 13 residues in the CDR3. The germline gives CDR1 GTSNPN, CDR2 SVGIG (reference sequence). V dropped 3 bases and J dropped 1; count of bases not matched to a gene: 3. Here the CDR3 reads CAWRGGRSYEQYF. The CDR3 nucleotides are TGTGCCTGGAGAGGGGGCAGGTCCTACGAGCAGTACTTC.

The chain couples TRBV7-8 to TRBJ1-4; 9 bases fit TRBD1. The ends lost 5 bases at V and 8 bases at J; junction bases unmatched: 15. CDR1 SGHVS and CDR2 FQNEAQ come from the germline V gene. The CDR3 consists of 17 residues. This chain's CDR3 is CASSERISGQGGEKLFF. Written as DNA, the CDR3 is TGTGCCAGCAGCGAGAGAATTTCGGGACAGGGCGGGGAAAAACTGTTTTTT.

This clonotype was seen repeatedly, ten times or more. V gene TRBV2 combines with J gene TRBJ1-5, with no clear D. Trimming took 7 bases from V and 3 from J, leaving 7 bases between them. Germline loops: CDR1 SNHLY, CDR2 FYNNEI. The CDR3 extends over 12 amino acids. This CDR3 is CASTSPNQPQHF. The CDR3 nucleotides read TGTGCCAGCACGTCGCCCAATCAGCCCCAGCATTTT.

There are a few counts of this clonotype. The chain couples TRBV19 to TRBJ1-2, with D tentatively TRBD1 (6 bases). CDR3 length: 17 residues. Germline V gene data show CDR1 as LNHDA and CDR2 as SQIVND (reference sequence). Trimming took 4 bases from V and 1 from J, leaving 19 bases between them. The CDR3 DNA reads as TGTGCCAGTAGTAAGCATTCCCGGGGGACAATTAACTATGGCTACACCTTC. This gives the protein CASSKHSRGTINYGYTF. The full variable domain, completed using reference TRBV19 and TRBJ1-2, is DGGITQSPKYLFRKEGQNVTLSCEQNLNHDAMYWYRQDPGQGLRLIYYSQIVNDFQKGDIAEGYSVSREKKESFPLTVTSAQKNPTAFYLCASSKHSRGTINYGYTFGSGTRLTVV.

The chain has TRBV5-5 and TRBJ2-7; tentatively, D is TRBD2 (6 bases). Germline values: CDR1 SGHKS, CDR2 YYEKEE (reference sequence). Trimming left V 0 bases short and J 2 bases short, with 18 bases between. The CDR3 contains 17 residues. CDR3 in amino acids: CASSLVVSGNSPYEQYF. As DNA, the CDR3 is TGTGCCAGCAGCTTGGTAGTTAGCGGCAACTCACCCTACGAGCAGTACTTC.

This clonotype showed up many times. The chain employs TRBV11-2 and TRBJ2-1; a weak D match, TRBD1 (6 bases). The germline CDR1 and CDR2 sequences are SGHAT and FQNNGV. Trimming removed 1 base from V and 8 bases from J, with 6 bases in between. CDR3 size: 12 residues. The chain's CDR3 is CASSLGGHEQFF. CDR3 DNA: TGTGCCAGCAGCTTAGGGGGGCATGAGCAGTTCTTC.

This clonotype turned up a few times. The rearrangement joins TRBV29-1 to TRBJ2-2; TRBD2 aligns across 7 bases. Trimming took 0 bases from V and 0 from J; bases not matched to a gene: 4. CDR1 SQVTM and CDR2 ANQGSEA come from the germline V gene. The CDR3 covers 16 residues. CDR3 DNA: TGCAGCGTTGAAGATGGGCGGGAGACGAACACCGGGGAGCTGTTTTTT. The encoded protein is CSVEDGRETNTGELFF.

This clonotype was seen a few times. This chain joins TRBV30 and TRBJ1-6; 7 bases map to TRBD1. With 3 bases clipped from V and 5 bases from J, the junction kept 16 bases outside the gene matches. Germline V CDR1 and CDR2: GTSNPN, SVGIG (reference sequence). The CDR3 is 18 amino acids. The CDR3: CAWSRTGSRGSNNSPLHF. The CDR3, as DNA: TGTGCCTGGAGCCGGACAGGATCGCGGGGATCGAATAATTCACCCCTCCACTTT.

This clonotype has just one count. This could be a read error, since a much larger clone is one nucleotide away. This chain links TRBV28 with TRBJ1-1; no clear D gene. This CDR3 region has 14 residues. CDR1 and CDR2 from the germline V gene are MDHEN and SYDVKM. Trimming removed 2 bases at V and 4 bases at J, with 11 bases between. The CDR3 sequence: CASSLGRYPTEAFF. In nucleotides, the CDR3 is TGTGCCAGCAGTTTAGGGAGGTACCCCACTGAAGCTTTCTTT.